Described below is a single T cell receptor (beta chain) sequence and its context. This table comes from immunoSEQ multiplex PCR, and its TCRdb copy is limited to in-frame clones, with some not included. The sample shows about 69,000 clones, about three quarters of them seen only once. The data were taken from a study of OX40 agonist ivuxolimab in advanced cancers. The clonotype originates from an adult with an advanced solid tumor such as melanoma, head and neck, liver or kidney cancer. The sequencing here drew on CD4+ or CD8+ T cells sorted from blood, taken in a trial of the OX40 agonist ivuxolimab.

The CDR3 loop is CASSFGKVGGQYF. CDR3 DNA sequence: TGTGCCAGCAGCTTCGGAAAAGTCGGAGGGCAGTACTTC. This chain links TRBV7-2 with TRBJ2-7; possibly TRBD2 for D (5 bases). Germline V CDR1 and CDR2: SGHTA, FQGNSA. The CDR3 sequence is 13 residues long. V was cut by 3 bases and J by 9 bases, with 15 bases left in between. The whole variable domain, filled in from reference TRBV7-2 and TRBJ2-7, reads GAGVSQSPSNKVTEKGKDVELRCDPISGHTALYWYRQSLGQGLEFLIYFQGNSAPDKSGLPSDRFSAERTGGSVSTLTIQRTQQEDSAVYLCASSFGKVGGQYFGPGTRLTVT.